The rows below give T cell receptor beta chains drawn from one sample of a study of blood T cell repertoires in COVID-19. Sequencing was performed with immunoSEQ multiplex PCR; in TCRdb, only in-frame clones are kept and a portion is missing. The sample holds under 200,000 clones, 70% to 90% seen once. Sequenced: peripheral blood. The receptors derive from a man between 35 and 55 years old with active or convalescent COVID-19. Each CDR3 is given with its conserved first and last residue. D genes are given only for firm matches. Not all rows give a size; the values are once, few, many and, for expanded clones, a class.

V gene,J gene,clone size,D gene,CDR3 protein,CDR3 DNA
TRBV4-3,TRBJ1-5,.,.,CASSQDSDRTSNQPQHF,TGCGCCAGCAGCCAAGACTCAGACAGGACTAGCAATCAGCCCCAGCATTTT
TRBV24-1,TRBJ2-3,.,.,CATSESPVGTGGGLTQYF,TGTGCCACCAGTGAGTCTCCGGTTGGGACCGGGGGTGGGTTGACGCAGTATTTT
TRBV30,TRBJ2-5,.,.,CAWGSSGFGLETQYF,TGTGCCTGGGGGTCGAGCGGATTCGGGCTGGAGACCCAGTACTTC
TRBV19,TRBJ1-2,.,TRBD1,CASKARGRTNYGYTF,TGTGCCAGTAAGGCGAGGGGGCGGACTAACTATGGCTACACCTTC
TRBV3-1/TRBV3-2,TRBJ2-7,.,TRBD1,CASSRQRGQESRGNLYEQYF,TGTGCCAGCAGCCGCCAAAGAGGACAGGAGTCAAGGGGGAATCTCTACGAGCAGTACTTC
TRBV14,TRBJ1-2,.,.,CASSRGANYGYTF,TGTGCCAGCAGCCGGGGGGCTAACTATGGCTACACCTTC
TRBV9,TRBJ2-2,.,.,CASSVGGGTGELFF,TGTGCCAGCAGCGTAGGAGGAGGCACCGGGGAGCTGTTTTTT
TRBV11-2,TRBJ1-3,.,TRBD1,CASSLSSTGYSGNTIYF,TGTGCCAGCAGCTTATCCTCGACAGGGTACTCTGGAAACACCATATATTTT
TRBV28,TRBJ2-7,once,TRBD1,CASSAPGQGLYEQYF,TGTGCCAGCAGTGCCCCGGGACAGGGCCTCTACGAGCAGTACTTC
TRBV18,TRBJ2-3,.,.,CASSPPTQRDTQYF,TGTGCCAGCTCACCACCAACACAGAGAGATACGCAGTATTTT
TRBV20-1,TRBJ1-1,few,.,CSAGGVEGKKAFF,TGCAGTGCTGGTGGGGTGGAGGGGAAAAAAGCTTTCTTT
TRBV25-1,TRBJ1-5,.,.,CASSDTKGRNQPQHF,TGTGCCAGCAGTGACACAAAGGGGCGCAATCAGCCCCAGCATTTT
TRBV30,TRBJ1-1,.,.,CAWRETGFMEAFF,TGTGCCTGGAGGGAGACAGGTTTTATGGAGGCTTTCTTT
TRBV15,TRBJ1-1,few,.,CATSRGPGAQGAAFF,TGTGCCACCAGCAGAGGGCCAGGGGCCCAGGGCGCAGCTTTCTTT
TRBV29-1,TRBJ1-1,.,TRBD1,CSPTGDVNTEAFF,TGCAGCCCGACAGGGGATGTGAACACTGAAGCTTTCTTT
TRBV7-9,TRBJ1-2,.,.,CASGLQGSHGYTF,TGTGCCAGCGGGTTACAGGGATCCCATGGCTACACCTTC
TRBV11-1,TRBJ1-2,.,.,CATTRQDFNYGYTF,TGTGCCACCACTCGACAGGATTTTAACTATGGCTACACCTTC
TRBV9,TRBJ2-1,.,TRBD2,CASSVVETSGSEQFF,TGTGCCAGCAGCGTAGTGGAGACTAGCGGGTCTGAGCAGTTCTTC
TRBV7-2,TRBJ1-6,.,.,CASSLRSGPSPLHF,TGTGCCAGCAGCTTAAGGTCAGGTCCATCACCCCTCCACTTT
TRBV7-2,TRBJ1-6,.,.,CASSLSWEYDSPLHF,TGTGCCAGCAGCTTAAGCTGGGAGTATGATTCACCCCTCCACTTT
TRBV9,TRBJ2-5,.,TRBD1,CASSPGQIQETQYF,TGTGCCAGCAGCCCGGGACAGATCCAAGAGACCCAGTACTTC
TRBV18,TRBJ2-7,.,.,CASSPGQPISYEQYF,TGTGCCAGCTCACCAGGCCAACCCATCTCCTACGAGCAGTACTTC
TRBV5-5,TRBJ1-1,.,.,CASSLQGDTEAFF,TGTGCCAGCAGCTTGCAAGGGGACACTGAAGCTTTCTTT
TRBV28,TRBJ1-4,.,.,CASSPSGQPATNEKLFF,TGTGCCAGCAGCCCCTCAGGACAGCCCGCAACTAATGAAAAACTGTTTTTT
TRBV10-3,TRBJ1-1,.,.,CATRLGQGNTEAFF,TGTGCCACCAGGTTGGGACAAGGGAACACTGAAGCTTTCTTT
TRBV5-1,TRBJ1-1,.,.,CASSSGVMNTEAFF,TGCGCCAGCAGCTCGGGAGTAATGAACACTGAAGCTTTCTTT
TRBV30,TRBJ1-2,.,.,CAYLGANYGYTF,TGTGCCTACCTCGGGGCTAACTATGGCTACACCTTC
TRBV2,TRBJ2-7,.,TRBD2,CASRLTSGGAYEQYF,TGTGCCAGCAGACTTACTAGCGGGGGGGCCTACGAGCAGTACTTC
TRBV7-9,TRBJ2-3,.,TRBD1,CASSSGDSSTDTQYF,TGTGCCAGCAGCTCAGGGGACAGCAGCACAGATACGCAGTATTTT